The clone carrying this T cell receptor (beta chain) was counted a few times. This sample stems from a study of T cells in Graves' hyperthyroidism and ophthalmopathy. Amplified TCR beta CDR3 regions came from RNA transcripts. Initially, a first-round RT-PCR of the TCR CDR3 employed the HTBI primer set. TCRdb re-analysed the multiplex PCR reads in MiXCR, keeping a single row per CDR3 protein. This table holds over 250,000 distinct CDR3 sequences, approximately 15% found once. Exclusion of patients followed from uncontrolled infection, other autoimmune disease, pregnancy or lactation. On the basis of clinical symptoms, serum thyroxine and TRAb, thyroid ultrasound and orbital computed tomography, diagnoses were made. The germline V gene encodes CDR1 KGHSH and CDR2 LQKENI. Unmatched junction bases numbered 12, after V lost 1 base and J lost 3 bases. The CDR3 has 18 amino acids.

The clonotype originates from a woman aged 40 to 49 with Graves' ophthalmopathy. Input material: blood. This chain links TRBV18 with TRBJ2-1; 7 positions match TRBD2. This CDR3 reads CASSPLASGETLYNEQFF. In DNA form, the CDR3 reads TGTGCCAGCTCACCACTTGCTAGCGGCGAAACACTCTACAATGAGCAGTTCTTC.